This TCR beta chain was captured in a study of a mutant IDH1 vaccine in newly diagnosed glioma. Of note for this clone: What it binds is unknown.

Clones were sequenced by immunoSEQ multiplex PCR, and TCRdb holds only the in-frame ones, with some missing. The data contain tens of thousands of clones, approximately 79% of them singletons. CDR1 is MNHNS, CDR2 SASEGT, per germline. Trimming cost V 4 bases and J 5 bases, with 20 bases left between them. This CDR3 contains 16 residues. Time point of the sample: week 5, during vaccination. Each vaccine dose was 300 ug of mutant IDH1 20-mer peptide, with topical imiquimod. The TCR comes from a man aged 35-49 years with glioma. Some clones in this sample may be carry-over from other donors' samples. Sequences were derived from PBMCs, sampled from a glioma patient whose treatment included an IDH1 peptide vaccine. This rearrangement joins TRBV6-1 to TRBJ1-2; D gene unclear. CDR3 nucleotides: TGTGCCAGCAGTGGGAGGTGGCAGAATCTTTGGTATGGCTACACCTTC. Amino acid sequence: CASSGRWQNLWYGYTF.